The sequence of this T cell receptor (beta chain) was determined in a study of CD8+ T cells in alopecia areata. Overall study: In an open-label trial, patients got 5 to 10 mg tofacitinib twice daily. Study observations and caveats: Affected scalp, especially in alopecia totalis/universalis, had a higher clonality than normal scalp did.

Extraction and reverse transcription of RNA yielded cDNA as the sequencing template. Using immunoSEQ multiplex PCR, the repertoire was profiled, and TCRdb retains in-frame clones only, with some absent. The top ten clones hold under 2% of a sample with roughly 200,000 clones, roughly 60% of them seen once. To note about this clone: What it binds is not known.

Trimming took 7 bases from V and 5 from J, leaving 11 bases between them. The CDR3 has 11 residues. Germline-derived CDR1 and CDR2 are SQVTM and ANQGSEA. Source: CD4+ T cells sorted from blood, taken at week 0. This rearrangement joins TRBV29-1 to TRBJ1-2, with a tentative D call TRBD1 (5 bases). This clonotype was sampled from a human donor with alopecia areata. This CDR3 is CSDRRSYGYTF. The CDR3 DNA reads as TGCAGCGACAGGCGCTCATATGGCTACACCTTC.